The 18 T cell receptor beta chains given below trace back to one sample, sequenced in a study of blood T cells in healthy people across ages. With a J-beta primer mix and a sample-barcoded 5' primer, a second PCR ran about 7 to 12 cycles. TCRdb reprocessed the 5' RACE reads via MiXCR and lists one record per CDR3 protein. The sample holds roughly 1,100,000 distinct CDR3 sequences, around 27% seen once. These sequences were also reported in another study, on T cells of mothers and their children.

Sequenced input: blood. Receptor source: a girl aged 2 to 10 in good health.

This clonotype was recorded a few times. The V and J genes are TRBV28 and TRBJ2-7; weak D call: TRBD1 (5 bases). This CDR3 region has 12 residues. CDR1 is MDHEN and CDR2 is SYDVKM in the germline V gene. V lost 7 bases and J lost 4, with 11 bases in between. The CDR3 DNA is TGTGCCAGCACCTCGACAGTGTACGAGCAGTACTTC. The encoded protein is CASTSTVYEQYF. The complete variable domain, with remaining parts taken from reference TRBV28 and TRBJ2-7, reads DVKVTQSSRYLVKRTGEKVFLECVQDMDHENMFWYRQDPGLGLRLIYFSYDVKMKEKGDIPEGYSVSREKKERFSLILESASTNQTSMYLCASTSTVYEQYFGPGTRLTVT.

This clonotype occurred a few times. The genes are TRBV11-3 and TRBJ2-3; 8 bases are shared with TRBD1. This CDR3 contains 18 residues. The V gene end was trimmed by 4 bases and the J gene end by 5 bases; junction bases not matched to a gene: 17. CDR1 is SGHNT, CDR2 YENEEA, per germline. The DNA of the CDR3 is TGTGCCAGCAGCTCCCGACTGGGACAGGAAACTCGGGGAGATACGCAGTATTTT. Translating gives CASSSRLGQETRGDTQYF.

This clonotype was counted only a few times. The V gene is TRBV7-9, the J gene TRBJ1-1, with unresolved D. The germline V gene encodes CDR1 SEHNR and CDR2 FQNEAQ (reference sequence). V shed 6 bases and J shed 0 bases, with 8 bases lying between them. The CDR3 is 13 residues long. The CDR3 reads CASRVGMNTEAFF. The CDR3 DNA reads TGTGCCAGCAGGGTAGGAATGAACACTGAAGCTTTCTTT.

This sequence joins TRBV20-1 and TRBJ1-1; TRBD1 matches 10 bases. The CDR3 contains 14 residues. The junction had 5 bases not matched to a gene; V was cut back by 2 bases and J by 5 bases. CDR1 is DFQATT and CDR2 is SNEGSKA in the germline V gene (reference sequence). The CDR3 region is CSARRDRGQTEAFF. DNA for the CDR3: TGCAGTGCTAGACGCGACAGGGGGCAAACTGAAGCTTTCTTT.

This clonotype has a handful of counts. The chain combines TRBV29-1 with TRBJ2-1; 11 bases fit TRBD1. The CDR3 spans 14 residues. In germline, CDR1 is SQVTM, CDR2 ANQGSEA. The CDR3 bases are TGCAGTGCCGGACAGGGGGCGTCCTACAATGAGCAGTTCTTC. It specifies CSAGQGASYNEQFF.

CDR3 sequence reads: CSARKTTGRNIQYF. In DNA, the CDR3 is TGCAGTGCTAGAAAGACGACAGGGAGAAACATTCAGTACTTC. This chain links TRBV20-1 with TRBJ2-4; 7 positions agree with TRBD1. The CDR3 is 14 amino acids. Germline trimming cut 2 bases from V and 6 bases from J; bases unmatched to any gene: 7. Germline lookup yields CDR1 DFQATT and CDR2 SNEGSKA (reference sequence).

This clonotype was recorded a few times. This chain connects TRBV7-9 to TRBJ2-5; maybe TRBD1 (6 bases). The germline gives CDR1 SEHNR, CDR2 FQNEAQ (reference sequence). This CDR3 is 17 amino acids long. The V end lost 4 bases, the J end lost 8 bases, and 26 bases lay between the germline ends. The CDR3 nucleotides read TGTGCCAGCAGCTCAGAATTGGACAGCGCCGAAGGGGAAACCCAGTACTTC. Its protein product is CASSSELDSAEGETQYF.

This clonotype was counted between two and nine times. The chain is built from TRBV13 and TRBJ2-1; D remains ambiguous. The DNA end is more similar to TRBJ2-7, so the J call may be wrong. From germline, CDR1 is PRHDT and CDR2 FYEKMQ (reference sequence). This CDR3 region has 12 residues. CDR3 residues: CASSFMDGEQYF. The CDR3, as DNA: TGTGCCAGCAGCTTTATGGATGGCGAGCAGTACTTC.

The CDR3 reads CSVGEQAGYEQYF. In DNA form, the CDR3 reads TGCAGCGTTGGGGAACAGGCGGGATACGAGCAGTACTTC. This rearrangement joins TRBV29-1 to TRBJ2-7, with D possibly being TRBD2 (6 bases). Trimming pared 4 bases from V and 4 bases from J, leaving 14 bases between. The CDR3 runs to 13 residues. CDR1 SQVTM and CDR2 ANQGSEA come from the germline V gene.

This clonotype was seen a handful of times. V gene TRBV20-1 combines with J gene TRBJ2-1; D gene ambiguous. The J call could be wrong; TRBJ2-7 is a better fit for the DNA end. Germline V gene sequence: CDR1 DFQATT, CDR2 SNEGSKA (reference sequence). This CDR3 is 11 amino acids long. As DNA, the CDR3 is TGCAGTGCTAGTGAAAAGAACGAGCAGTACTTC. Translated, it gives CSASEKNEQYF.

On this clonotype itself: The germline gene is not matched at one end of the junction; a read error may be the cause. The rearrangement links TRBV20-1 to TRBJ2-5; 11 positions agree with TRBD2. The germline CDR1 and CDR2 sequences are DFQATT and SNEGSKA (reference sequence). This CDR3 is built from 16 residues. The CDR3 reads CSASHQIAGGLHEQSF. Here the CDR3 DNA reads TGCAGTGCTAGCCATCAAATAGCGGGGGGGCTCCATGAGCAGTCCTTC.

This clonotype occurred a few times. The chain uses TRBV6-6 and TRBJ1-1; 7 nucleotides line up with TRBD1. This CDR3 contains 13 residues. The V gene end was trimmed by 7 bases and the J gene end by 7 bases; junction bases not matched to a gene: 9. Germline-derived CDR1 and CDR2 are MNHNY and SVGAGI (reference sequence). The CDR3 DNA follows: TGTGCCAGCACCTTGGGACAGATGCGTGAAGCTTTCTTT. This sequence encodes CASTLGQMREAFF.

The chain is built from TRBV6-5 and TRBJ1-2, with D unclear. This CDR3 has 13 residues. Germline CDR1 reads MNHEY; CDR2 reads SVGAGI. The V end lost 6 bases, the J end lost 5 bases, and 13 bases lay between the germline ends. CDR3 nucleotides: TGTGCCAGCAGCGGGAAAGGGTCTTATGGCTACACCTTC. As protein: CASSGKGSYGYTF.

This clonotype was seen more than once but under ten times. In this CDR3 the conserved last residue, phenylalanine or tryptophan, is missing, so a read error is likely. V and J are TRBV7-3 and TRBJ2-3; the D gene is possibly TRBD1 (5 bases). The CDR3 has 15 amino acids. Trimming took off 0 bases at V and 2 bases at J, with 9 bases between the two ends. The germline gives CDR1 SGHTA, CDR2 FQGTGA. This CDR3 is CASSLTDRTTDTQYL. The DNA of the CDR3 is TGTGCCAGCAGCTTAACTGACAGAACCACAGATACGCAGTATCTT.

The chain combines TRBV7-9 with TRBJ2-3, with TRBD1 matching 7 bases. The CDR3 extends over 16 amino acids. V gave up 5 bases and J gave up 2 bases; unmatched junction bases: 10. Germline V CDR1 and CDR2: SEHNR, FQNEAQ (reference sequence). This CDR3 reads CASSPPTGQNTDTQYF. Here the CDR3 DNA reads TGTGCCAGCAGCCCTCCAACGGGACAGAACACAGATACGCAGTATTTT.

The chain couples TRBV2 to TRBJ2-1; D gene unclear. The CDR3 has 14 residues. Trimming took off 6 bases at V and 6 bases at J, with 15 bases between the two ends. From germline, CDR1 is SNHLY and CDR2 FYNNEI. The CDR3 coding sequence is TGTGCCAGCAGGGACCTATATGGGGTCAATGAGCAGTTCTTC. Translation: CASRDLYGVNEQFF.

The chain couples TRBV4-2 to TRBJ1-5; TRBD1 is a possible D gene (5 bases). The V gene's germline CDR1 is LGHNA and CDR2 YNFKEQ. The CDR3 has 14 residues. Between the trimmed V and J ends, which lost 0 bases and 7 bases, there was a span of 10 bases. Here the CDR3 reads CASSQDPGGQPQHF. The CDR3, as DNA: TGTGCCAGCAGCCAAGACCCCGGGGGACAGCCCCAGCATTTT.

The CDR3 spells CASSYRTASGANVLTF. CDR3 DNA sequence: TGTGCCAGCAGTTACCGGACAGCCTCTGGGGCCAACGTCCTGACTTTC. V usage is TRBV6-6 and J usage is TRBJ2-6, with TRBD1 as a possible D gene (6 bases). The CDR3 runs to 16 residues. In germline, CDR1 is MNHNY, CDR2 SVGAGI (reference sequence). The V and J ends lost 2 bases and 0 bases respectively, with 8 bases between them.